This TCR beta chain was identified during a study of cytomegalovirus exposure and HLA in healthy donors. With 3 bases clipped from V and 4 bases from J, the junction kept 8 bases outside the gene matches. The germline CDR1 and CDR2 sequences are SGHTS and YDEGEE. CDR3 size: 17 residues. Both 60 Vbeta primers and 13 Jbeta primers went into the PCR. Sequencing used immunoSEQ multiplex PCR; TCRdb keeps in-frame clones, though not all of them. Found here are approximately 110,000 clones, 73% of them singletons; the top ten hold around 4%. The receptor was isolated from a woman in her forties in good health and CMV-seronegative. The sequencing input was PBMCs. The V call is TRBV5-8, the J call TRBJ2-3; 13 positions agree with TRBD2. The CDR3 bases are TGTGCCAGCAGCTCGGGACTAGCGGGGTTGATCGCAGATACGCAGTATTTT. Amino acids: CASSSGLAGLIADTQYF.